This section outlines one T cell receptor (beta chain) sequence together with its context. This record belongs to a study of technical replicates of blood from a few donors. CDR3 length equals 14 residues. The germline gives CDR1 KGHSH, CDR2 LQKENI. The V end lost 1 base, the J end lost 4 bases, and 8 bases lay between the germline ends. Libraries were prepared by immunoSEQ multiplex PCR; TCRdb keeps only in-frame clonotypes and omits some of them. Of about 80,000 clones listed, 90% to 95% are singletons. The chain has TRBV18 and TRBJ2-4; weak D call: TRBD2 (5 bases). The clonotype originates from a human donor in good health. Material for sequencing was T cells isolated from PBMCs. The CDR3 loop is CASSPRPGKNIQYF. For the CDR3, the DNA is TGTGCCAGCTCACCACGCCCGGGGAAAAACATTCAGTACTTC.